Presented here are 31 T cell receptor beta chains from one specimen sequenced in a study of graft-versus-host responses after intestinal transplantation. The protocol was immunoSEQ multiplex PCR, while the TCRdb copy is restricted to in-frame clones and leaves out a portion. Of more than 70,000 clones listed, 85% to 95% are singletons. Their antigens are not known. The sequenced sample was unstimulated CD8+ T cells sorted from spleen or lymph node cells, obtained before transplant. The source is a human donor who was the organ donor for an intestinal transplant.

The chain couples TRBV15 to TRBJ1-4, with D perhaps TRBD1 (6 bases). Germline CDR1 LNHNV, CDR2 YYDKDF (reference sequence). The CDR3 has 16 residues. Trimming pared 3 bases from V and 0 bases from J, leaving 11 bases between. Written as DNA, the CDR3 is TGTGCCACCAGCAGTTGGACAGCTCCAACTAATGAAAAACTGTTTTTT. This gives the protein CATSSWTAPTNEKLFF. Based on the CDR3 plus reference TRBV15 and TRBJ1-4, the full variable domain is DAMVIQNPRYQVTQFGKPVTLSCSQTLNHNVMYWYQQKSSQAPKLLFHYYDKDFNNEADTPDNFQSRRPNTSFCFLDIRSPGLGDTAMYLCATSSWTAPTNEKLFFGSGTQLSVL.

The chain has TRBV27 and TRBJ2-1; D might be TRBD2 (6 bases). The CDR3 consists of 14 residues. V gave up 5 bases and J gave up 9 bases, with 17 bases separating them. CDR1 is MNHEY and CDR2 is SMNVEV in the germline V gene (reference sequence). CDR3 residues: CASSLGLRVGEQFF. The CDR3, as DNA: TGTGCCAGCAGTCTGGGACTCCGCGTAGGTGAGCAGTTCTTC.

The chain links TRBV27 to TRBJ1-5; the match to TRBD1 covers 8 bases. V lost 5 bases to trimming and J lost 5 bases; unmatched junction nucleotides: 5. CDR1 MNHEY and CDR2 SMNVEV come from the germline V gene (reference sequence). The CDR3 is 14 amino acids. DNA for the CDR3: TGTGCCAGCAGTATGACAGGGGTCTATCAGCCCCAGCATTTT. Translation: CASSMTGVYQPQHF.

V gene TRBV5-1 combines with J gene TRBJ2-1; 10 nucleotides line up with TRBD2. The V and J ends lost 0 bases and 7 bases, in that order; junction bases with no gene match: 4. The germline CDR1 and CDR2 sequences are SGHRS and YFSETQ. This CDR3 has 15 residues. This CDR3 is CASSLVSGGANEQFF. In DNA form, the CDR3 reads TGCGCCAGCAGCTTGGTAAGCGGGGGGGCGAATGAGCAGTTCTTC.

The V and J genes are TRBV5-6 and TRBJ2-5; D gene unclear. The CDR3 contains 15 residues. Germline CDR1 reads SGHDT; CDR2 reads YYEEEE. Between the trimmed V and J ends, which lost 2 bases and 3 bases, there was a span of 14 bases. The CDR3 loop is CASSFLEALKETQYF. CDR3 DNA sequence: TGTGCCAGCAGCTTTTTAGAGGCCCTAAAAGAGACCCAGTACTTC.

The CDR3 bases are TGTGCCAGCAGCGTAGCCGCGAAAGCGTCCGTCGGAGGCTACACCTTC. The encoded protein is CASSVAAKASVGGYTF. V and J are TRBV9 and TRBJ1-2; D remains unclear. Trimming pared 0 bases from V and 8 bases from J, leaving 20 bases between. Germline loops: CDR1 SGDLS, CDR2 YYNGEE. The CDR3 spans 16 residues.

The chain is built from TRBV27 and TRBJ2-1; 9 bases are shared with TRBD1. This CDR3 region has 15 residues. The V and J ends lost 0 bases and 7 bases, in that order; junction bases with no gene match: 4. The germline V gene encodes CDR1 MNHEY and CDR2 SMNVEV (reference sequence). For the CDR3, the DNA is TGTGCCAGCAGTTTATCGCGACAGGGGGGTAATGAGCAGTTCTTC. The encoded protein is CASSLSRQGGNEQFF.

V usage is TRBV7-3 and J usage is TRBJ2-3; 9 bases line up with TRBD1. Germline V gives CDR1 SGHTA, CDR2 FQGTGA. Germline trimming cut 5 bases from V and 6 bases from J; bases unmatched to any gene: 12. This CDR3 has 16 residues. The CDR3 sequence: CASSMFTGQGGDTQYF. CDR3 nucleotides: TGTGCCAGCAGCATGTTCACGGGACAGGGAGGGGATACGCAGTATTTT.

The chain combines TRBV4-1 with TRBJ1-6; weak D call: TRBD1 (6 bases). V shed 0 bases and J shed 9 bases, with 12 bases lying between them. The germline gives CDR1 MGHRA, CDR2 YSYEKL. The CDR3 sequence is 15 residues long. The CDR3 reads CASSQETGWSSPLHF. CDR3 nucleotides: TGCGCCAGCAGCCAAGAGACAGGATGGAGTTCACCCCTCCACTTT.

This rearrangement joins TRBV6-5 to TRBJ2-2; 7 bases align to TRBD1. Germline V CDR1 and CDR2: MNHEY, SVGAGI. V shed 7 bases and J 4 bases; nucleotides not matched to a gene: 9. CDR3 length equals 15 residues. CDR3: CASTTTGASTGELFF. The CDR3 DNA reads TGTGCCAGCACCACCACAGGGGCGAGCACCGGGGAGCTGTTTTTT.

The V call is TRBV11-2, the J call TRBJ2-7; 7 nucleotides match TRBD2. The germline gives CDR1 SGHAT, CDR2 FQNNGV. The CDR3 has 16 amino acids. V trimming: 1 base; J trimming: 0 bases; junction bases outside the gene matches: 6. CDR3 nucleotide sequence: TGTGCCAGCAGCTTAGGAGCGGGGTTAAGCTCCTACGAGCAGTACTTC. Protein: CASSLGAGLSSYEQYF.

This rearrangement joins TRBV27 to TRBJ1-2; the D is unclear. The V and J ends lost 6 bases and 8 bases respectively, with 10 bases between them. The CDR3 totals 11 residues. The germline gives CDR1 MNHEY, CDR2 SMNVEV (reference sequence). The CDR3 is CASSQGSGYTF. The CDR3 nucleotides read TGTGCCAGCAGCCAAGGGAGCGGCTACACCTTC.

This clone has a handful of counts. J is TRBJ2-5 and V is TRBV6-5; 10 bases align to TRBD2. This CDR3 spans 15 amino acids. Germline CDR1 and CDR2: MNHEY and SVGAGI. Trimming at V came to 6 bases and at J to 6 bases, leaving 10 bases not matched to a gene. The CDR3 region is CASSRERGGWKTQYF. The CDR3 DNA reads as TGTGCCAGCAGCAGGGAGCGGGGGGGCTGGAAGACCCAGTACTTC.

J is TRBJ2-1 and V is TRBV27; D remains unclear. The V gene lost 6 bases and the J gene lost 4 bases, with 19 bases spanning the gap. This CDR3 comprises 16 residues. Germline loops: CDR1 MNHEY, CDR2 SMNVEV (reference sequence). CDR3 DNA sequence: TGTGCCAGCAGCTTAACACCGGTGACACAGTACAATGAGCAGTTCTTC. It codes for CASSLTPVTQYNEQFF.

The gene calls are TRBV4-2 and TRBJ1-5, with 7 bases identical to TRBD1. V gave up 0 bases and J gave up 5 bases; unmatched junction bases: 7. CDR1 is LGHNA, CDR2 YNFKEQ, per germline. The CDR3 is made up of 16 amino acids. The CDR3 loop is CASSQEEGQRDQPQHF. The CDR3 bases are TGTGCCAGCAGCCAAGAAGAGGGACAGAGAGATCAGCCCCAGCATTTT.

The sample holds one count of this clone. V gene TRBV27 combines with J gene TRBJ2-1; D is unresolved. Trimming removed 4 bases from V and 6 bases from J, with 10 bases in between. Germline V gene data show CDR1 as MNHEY and CDR2 as SMNVEV (reference sequence). CDR3 length: 13 residues. The DNA of the CDR3 is TGTGCCAGCAGTTCCTCTAGTGGCAATGAGCAGTTCTTC. It yields the protein CASSSSSGNEQFF.

J is TRBJ2-7 and V is TRBV27, with 9 positions matching TRBD1. J gave up 2 bases and V 5 bases, and 4 bases lay outside the gene matches. The CDR3 loop spans 14 amino acids. The germline V gene encodes CDR1 MNHEY and CDR2 SMNVEV (reference sequence). CDR3 sequence: CASSKGDRAYEQYF. CDR3 coding DNA: TGTGCCAGCAGTAAGGGGGACAGGGCCTACGAGCAGTACTTC.

The CDR3 bases are TGTGCCAGTAGTATCGGTTCATACACCGGGGAGCTGTTTTTT. This sequence encodes CASSIGSYTGELFF. The genes are TRBV19 and TRBJ2-2; D gene ambiguous. The germline V and J ends were trimmed by 3 bases and 3 bases, with 8 bases remaining between them. Germline values: CDR1 LNHDA, CDR2 SQIVND (reference sequence). CDR3 size: 14 residues.

This clone was counted a few times. The chain carries TRBV7-9 and TRBJ1-2, with TRBD1 identical over 7 bases. Trimming took 3 bases from V and 4 from J; bases not matched to a gene: 2. Germline assignment: CDR1 SEHNR and CDR2 FQNEAQ (reference sequence). The CDR3 is 13 amino acids. The CDR3 loop is CASSLGQIYGYTF. The CDR3 region has the DNA TGTGCCAGCAGCTTGGGACAGATCTATGGCTACACCTTC.

The chain combines TRBV19 with TRBJ1-3; TRBD1 matches at 9 bases. Germline V gene lookup returns CDR1 LNHDA and CDR2 SQIVND (reference sequence). This CDR3 has 20 amino acids. Trimming took 10 bases from V and 0 from J; bases not matched to a gene: 22. The CDR3 bases are TGTGCCAATCAGGCCTGTTCGGACAGGGGAAGTGTTCGCTCTGGAAACACCATATATTTT. It translates to CANQACSDRGSVRSGNTIYF.

This clone was observed a single time. The gene calls are TRBV7-8 and TRBJ2-5, with a weak D call TRBD2 (6 bases). Germline-derived CDR1 and CDR2 are SGHVS and FQNEAQ. CDR3 length: 12 amino acids. V shed 2 bases and J shed 5 bases, with 6 bases lying between them. The CDR3 loop reads CASSLRGETQYF. The CDR3 DNA reads TGTGCCAGCAGCTTACGGGGGGAGACCCAGTACTTC.

In DNA form, the CDR3 reads TGTGCCAGTAGTATGGGACAGGGGTTCACTGAAGCTTTCTTT. Residues: CASSMGQGFTEAFF. V usage is TRBV19 and J usage is TRBJ1-1; 10 bases map to TRBD1. This CDR3 is built from 14 residues. Germline loops: CDR1 LNHDA, CDR2 SQIVND (reference sequence). With 3 bases clipped from V and 4 bases from J, the junction kept 2 bases outside the gene matches.

This chain connects TRBV9 to TRBJ2-3; 9 bases are shared with TRBD1. CDR3 length: 15 residues. Unmatched junction bases numbered 11, after V lost 7 bases and J lost 5 bases. From germline, CDR1 is SGDLS and CDR2 YYNGEE. DNA for the CDR3: TGTGCCAGCTCCTCCGGGACAGGGTTTGGAGATACGCAGTATTTT. This translates into CASSSGTGFGDTQYF.

The chain carries TRBV7-6 and TRBJ2-1; TRBD1 aligns across 7 bases. Germline V CDR1 and CDR2: SGHVS, FNYEAQ. CDR3 size: 13 residues. The V gene end was trimmed by 4 bases and the J gene end by 8 bases; junction bases not matched to a gene: 5. In DNA, the CDR3 is TGTGCCAGCAGCTACAGACAGGGCTATGAGCAGTTCTTC. Translation gives CASSYRQGYEQFF. The full variable domain, with the rest looked up from reference TRBV7-6 and TRBJ2-1, is GAGVSQSPRYKVTKRGQDVALRCDPISGHVSLYWYRQALGQGPEFLTYFNYEAQQDKSGLPNDRFSAERPEGSISTLTIQRTEQRDSAMYRCASSYRQGYEQFFGPGTRLTVL.

The chain uses TRBV7-9 and TRBJ1-2; 7 nucleotides line up with TRBD1. Germline V gene data show CDR1 as SEHNR and CDR2 as FQNEAQ (reference sequence). J lost 0 bases, V lost 5 bases, and 9 bases had no gene match. The CDR3 consists of 16 residues. This CDR3 is CASSTLGDRANYGYTF. The CDR3 DNA is TGTGCCAGCAGCACTCTAGGAGACAGGGCTAACTATGGCTACACCTTC.

The chain employs TRBV6-1 and TRBJ1-5, with a possible D match to TRBD1 (6 bases). The V end lost 2 bases, the J end lost 3 bases, and 17 bases lay between the germline ends. This CDR3 contains 17 residues. Germline CDR1 reads MNHNS; CDR2 reads SASEGT. This chain's CDR3 is CASSEIPGQLNNQPQHF. The CDR3 DNA reads as TGTGCCAGCAGTGAAATCCCGGGACAACTCAACAATCAGCCCCAGCATTTT.

The chain combines TRBV27 with TRBJ1-2, with TRBD1 as a possible D gene (5 bases). CDR1 MNHEY and CDR2 SMNVEV come from the germline V gene (reference sequence). Deletions cut 3 bases from V and 6 bases from J, with 14 bases between. The CDR3 is made up of 14 amino acids. CDR3 residues: CASSFQGGTHGYTF. CDR3 in DNA: TGTGCCAGCAGTTTTCAGGGAGGGACTCATGGCTACACCTTC.

The chain is built from TRBV30 and TRBJ2-7; tentative D call: TRBD1 (6 bases). With 5 bases removed from V and 3 bases from J, the gap between germline ends came to 14 bases. The CDR3 has 13 amino acids. Germline CDR1 is GTSNPN and CDR2 is SVGIG (reference sequence). CDR3 protein: CAWSVGAGYEQYF. CDR3 nucleotide sequence: TGTGCCTGGTCTGTGGGGGCTGGCTACGAGCAGTACTTC.

The genes are TRBV7-6 and TRBJ1-6; tentative D call: TRBD1 (6 bases). Trimming shortened V by 1 base and J by 13 bases, and 23 bases separated the two germline ends. CDR3 size: 17 residues. Germline CDR1 and CDR2: SGHVS and FNYEAQ. The CDR3, as DNA: TGTGCCAGCAGCTTAGAGGCCCCGACAGGCATCAATTGGCCCCTCCACTTT. Protein: CASSLEAPTGINWPLHF.

This rearrangement joins TRBV5-5 to TRBJ1-2, with D tentatively TRBD1 (6 bases). Germline V lookup: CDR1 SGHKS, CDR2 YYEKEE (reference sequence). Trimming took 4 bases from V and 3 from J, leaving 22 bases between them. The CDR3 runs to 17 residues. The CDR3 protein is CASSPPAWTDPDYGYTF. For the CDR3, the DNA is TGTGCCAGCAGCCCCCCGGCCTGGACAGATCCAGACTATGGCTACACCTTC.

This chain connects TRBV27 to TRBJ1-6; D unclear. Trimming took 4 bases from V and 2 from J, leaving 12 bases between them. Germline CDR1 and CDR2: MNHEY and SMNVEV (reference sequence). The CDR3 has 16 amino acids. CDR3 in DNA: TGTGCCAGCAGTTCCCTCCTTCAGGCCTATAATTCACCCCTCCACTTT. Translation: CASSSLLQAYNSPLHF.